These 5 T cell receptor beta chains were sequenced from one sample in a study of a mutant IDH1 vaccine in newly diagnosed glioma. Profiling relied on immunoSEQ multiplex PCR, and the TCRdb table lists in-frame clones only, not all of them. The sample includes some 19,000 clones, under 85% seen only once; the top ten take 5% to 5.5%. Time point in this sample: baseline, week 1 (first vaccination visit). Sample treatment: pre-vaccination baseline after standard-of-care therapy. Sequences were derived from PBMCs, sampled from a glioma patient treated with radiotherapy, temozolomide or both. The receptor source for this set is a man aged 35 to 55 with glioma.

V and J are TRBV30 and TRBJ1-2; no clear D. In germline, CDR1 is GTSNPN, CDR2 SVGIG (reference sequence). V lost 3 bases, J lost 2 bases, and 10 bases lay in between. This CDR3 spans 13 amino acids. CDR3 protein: CAWRSTRNYGYTF. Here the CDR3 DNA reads TGTGCCTGGAGATCGACCAGGAACTATGGCTACACCTTC.

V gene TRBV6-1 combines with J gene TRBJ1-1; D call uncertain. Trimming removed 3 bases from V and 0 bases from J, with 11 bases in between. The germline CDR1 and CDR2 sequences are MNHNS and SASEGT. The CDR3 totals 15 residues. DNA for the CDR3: TGTGCCAGCAGTGACGGCAGGAATATGAACACTGAAGCTTTCTTT. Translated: CASSDGRNMNTEAFF.

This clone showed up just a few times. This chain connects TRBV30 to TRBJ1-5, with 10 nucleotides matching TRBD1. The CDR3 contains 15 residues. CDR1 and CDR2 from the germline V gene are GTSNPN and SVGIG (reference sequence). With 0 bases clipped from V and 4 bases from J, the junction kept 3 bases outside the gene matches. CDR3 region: CAWSVTGQGNQPQHF. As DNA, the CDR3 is TGTGCCTGGAGTGTAACGGGACAGGGGAATCAGCCCCAGCATTTT.

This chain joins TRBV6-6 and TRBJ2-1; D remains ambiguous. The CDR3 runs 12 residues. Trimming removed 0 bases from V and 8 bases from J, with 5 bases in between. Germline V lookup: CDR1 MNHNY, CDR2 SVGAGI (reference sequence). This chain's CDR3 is CASSYSPHEQFF. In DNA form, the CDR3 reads TGTGCCAGCAGTTACTCTCCCCATGAGCAGTTCTTC.

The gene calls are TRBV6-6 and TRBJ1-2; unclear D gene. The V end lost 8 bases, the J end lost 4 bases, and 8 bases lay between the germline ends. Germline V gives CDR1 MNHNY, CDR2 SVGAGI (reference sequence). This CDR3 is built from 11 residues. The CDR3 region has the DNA TGTGCCAGCCGAGTGGGCTATGGCTACACCTTC. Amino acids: CASRVGYGYTF.